This T cell receptor beta chain was observed in a study of beta chain features in type 1 diabetes. Study in general: Patients looked much like healthy donors when it came to age, gender and cell yields.

J lost 4 bases, V lost 8 bases, and 3 bases had no gene match. The CDR3 has 13 residues. Germline V gene sequence: CDR1 MNHEY, CDR2 SMNVEV (reference sequence). Study-level points and caveats: A greater similarity of naive, central memory and Treg TCRB repertoires was seen among patients than among healthy donors. TCRB CDR3s were moderately but significantly shorter in Type 1 diabetes patients in all four CD4+ subsets.

The whole isolated RNA underwent reverse transcription, so sequencing captured expressed TCRB transcripts. About 3.3 million reads, on average, came from each naive, central memory and regulatory T cell sample. Sequencing used immunoSEQ multiplex PCR; TCRdb keeps in-frame clones, though not all of them. The sample lists about 240,000 clones, roughly 13% occurring once. Using CD45RO/CCR7/CD25/CD127/CD95/CD27, CD4+ naive, central memory, regulatory and stem cell-like memory cells were sorted. A note on this clone: What it binds is not known.

This clonotype originated in a man younger than 45 with type 1 diabetes. The chain joins TRBV27 to TRBJ1-2, with TRBD1 identical over 11 bases. Sequences were obtained from naive CD4+ T cells from blood. As DNA, the CDR3 is TGTGCCAGCTGGACAGGGGGCGGCTATGGCTACACCTTC. Amino acids: CASWTGGGYGYTF.